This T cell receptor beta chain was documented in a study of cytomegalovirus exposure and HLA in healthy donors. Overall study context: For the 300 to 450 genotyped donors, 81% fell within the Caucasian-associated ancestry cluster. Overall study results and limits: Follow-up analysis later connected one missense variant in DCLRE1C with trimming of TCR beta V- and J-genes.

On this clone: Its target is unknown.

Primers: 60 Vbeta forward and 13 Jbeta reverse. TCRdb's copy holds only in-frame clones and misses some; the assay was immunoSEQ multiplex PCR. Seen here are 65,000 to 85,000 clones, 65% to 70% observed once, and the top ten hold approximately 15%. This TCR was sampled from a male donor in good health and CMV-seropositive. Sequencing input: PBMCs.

CDR3 sequence (DNA): TGTGCCAGCAGCGCCCTCCTTGGACAAGCCTACGAGCAGTACTTC. It translates to CASSALLGQAYEQYF. This chain uses TRBV7-6 with TRBJ2-7; D is perhaps TRBD1 (5 bases). The germline gives CDR1 SGHVS, CDR2 FNYEAQ. The germline V and J ends were trimmed by 5 bases and 2 bases, with 16 bases remaining between them. The CDR3 loop spans 15 amino acids.